The T cell receptor beta chain under discussion was sequenced for a study of T-cell reconstitution after alpha-beta-depleted transplantation in children. Broader study findings: One year post-transplant, T-cell counts and diversity were largely derived from T cells produced anew. Some patients showed high day-60 TCRbeta diversity, which derived from surviving recipient T cells and thymic progenitors. Alpha-beta T cells present about two months after transplant were reported to originate from several hundred expanded graft clones.

Unique molecular identifiers were built into the TCRbeta library. TCRdb independently ran MiXCR on the PCR reads; one entry per CDR3 protein. Among approximately 650,000 distinct CDR3 sequences listed, about an eighth were seen once. This clonotype was detected many times. The antigen remains unidentified. V lost 8 bases and J lost 4, with 18 bases in between. The CDR3 has 15 amino acids. Germline V gene sequence: CDR1 MNHEY, CDR2 SVGEGT. V and J are TRBV6-2 or TRBV6-3 and TRBJ2-1, with TRBD2 as a possible D gene (6 bases). The material was PBMCs, obtained before TCRalphabeta/CD19-depleted stem cell transplant. The sequence was collected from a girl aged 2-10 years with congenital amegakaryocytic thrombocytopenia, due to receive a stem cell transplant. CDR3 in DNA: TGTGCCAGCGGTCCGGCTAGCGACTGGTACAATGAGCAGTTCTTC. This gives the protein CASGPASDWYNEQFF.